Reported below is one T cell receptor beta chain. Patients were ruled out by autoimmune disease history or systemic immunosuppression. Clones were sequenced by immunoSEQ multiplex PCR, and TCRdb holds only the in-frame ones, with some missing. Of approximately 68,000 clones in the sample, 85% to 90% were seen once. This specimen comes from a study of OX40 agonist ivuxolimab in advanced cancers. The starting material was CD4+ or CD8+ T cells sorted from blood, obtained in a trial of the OX40 agonist ivuxolimab. The sequence derives from an adult with an advanced solid tumor such as melanoma, head and neck, liver or kidney cancer.

This CDR3 is CASSPGSSGNTIYF. The CDR3 nucleotides read TGTGCCAGCAGTCCCGGCAGCTCTGGAAACACCATATATTTT. This chain joins TRBV28 and TRBJ1-3, with D hard to call. Germline V CDR1 and CDR2: MDHEN, SYDVKM. The CDR3 is made up of 14 amino acids. Trimming pared 5 bases from V and 0 bases from J, leaving 8 bases between.